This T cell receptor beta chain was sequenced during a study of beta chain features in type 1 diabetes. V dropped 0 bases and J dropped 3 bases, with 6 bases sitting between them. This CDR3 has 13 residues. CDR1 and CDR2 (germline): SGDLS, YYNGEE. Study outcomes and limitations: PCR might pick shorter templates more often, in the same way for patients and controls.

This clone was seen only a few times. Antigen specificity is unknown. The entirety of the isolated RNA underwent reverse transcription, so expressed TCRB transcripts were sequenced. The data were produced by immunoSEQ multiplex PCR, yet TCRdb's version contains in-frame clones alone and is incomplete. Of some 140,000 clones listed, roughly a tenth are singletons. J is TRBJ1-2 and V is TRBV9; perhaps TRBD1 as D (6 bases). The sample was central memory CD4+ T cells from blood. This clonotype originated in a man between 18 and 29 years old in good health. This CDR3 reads CASSVGTDYGYTF. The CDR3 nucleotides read TGTGCCAGCAGCGTAGGGACAGACTATGGCTACACCTTC.